The T cell receptor (beta chain) under discussion was sequenced for a study of blood T cells in healthy people across ages. In the case of this clonotype: The antigen remains unidentified.

Whole-study results and caveats: A conclusive naive versus antigen-experienced comparison was prevented by the unsorted PBMCs. A greater number of naive CD4+ cells and higher diversity distinguished long-lived donors from aged donors. With age, beta diversity per million T cells declined roughly linearly, significantly by around 43.

The length of the CDR3 is 14 residues. CDR1 SEHNR and CDR2 FQNEAQ come from the germline V gene (reference sequence). V lost 3 bases, J lost 4 bases, and 12 bases lay in between. It was with a sample-barcoded 5' primer and a J-beta primer mix that a second PCR of roughly 6 to 12 cycles was run. TCRdb itself ran the 5' RACE reads through MiXCR, one entry per CDR3 protein. The table shows roughly 800,000 distinct CDR3 sequences, with roughly 64% occurring only once. The chain carries TRBV7-9 and TRBJ1-2; D unresolved. The sample taken for sequencing was blood. This sequence was found in a man aged 25-40 years in good health. Written as DNA, the CDR3 is TGTGCCAGCAGCTTTGAAGGGAATCCCTATGGCTACACCTTC. It codes for CASSFEGNPYGYTF.